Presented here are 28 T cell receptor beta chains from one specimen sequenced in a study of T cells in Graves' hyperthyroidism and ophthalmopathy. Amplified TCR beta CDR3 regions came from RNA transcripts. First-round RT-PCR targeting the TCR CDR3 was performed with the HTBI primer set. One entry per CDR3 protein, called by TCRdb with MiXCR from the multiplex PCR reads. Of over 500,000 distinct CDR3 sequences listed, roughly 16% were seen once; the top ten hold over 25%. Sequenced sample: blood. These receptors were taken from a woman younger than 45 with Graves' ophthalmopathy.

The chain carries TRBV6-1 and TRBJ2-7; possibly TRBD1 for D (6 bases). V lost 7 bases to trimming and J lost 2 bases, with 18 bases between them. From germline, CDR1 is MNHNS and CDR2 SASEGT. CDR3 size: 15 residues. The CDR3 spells CASTLLQGGTYEQYF. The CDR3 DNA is TGTGCCAGCACCCTATTACAGGGTGGCACCTACGAGCAGTACTTC.

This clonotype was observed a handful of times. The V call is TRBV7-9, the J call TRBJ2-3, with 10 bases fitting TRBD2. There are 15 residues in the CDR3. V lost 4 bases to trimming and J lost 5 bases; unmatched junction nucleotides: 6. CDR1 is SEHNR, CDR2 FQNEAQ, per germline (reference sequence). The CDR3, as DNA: TGTGCCAGCAGCTCCCTAGCGGGAGCGGTAGATACGCAGTATTTT. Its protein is CASSSLAGAVDTQYF. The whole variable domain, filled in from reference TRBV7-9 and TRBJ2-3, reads DTGVSQNPRHKITKRGQNVTFRCDPISEHNRLYWYRQTLGQGPEFLTYFQNEAQLEKSRLLSDRFSAERPKGSFSTLEIQRTEQGDSAMYLCASSSLAGAVDTQYFGPGTRLTVL.

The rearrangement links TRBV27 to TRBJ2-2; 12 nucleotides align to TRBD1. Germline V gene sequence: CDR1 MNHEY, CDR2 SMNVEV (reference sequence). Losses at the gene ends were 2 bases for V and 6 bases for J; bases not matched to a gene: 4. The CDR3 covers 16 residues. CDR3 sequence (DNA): TGTGCCAGCAGTTTAGCCGGGACAGGGGGCCCCGGGGAGCTGTTTTTT. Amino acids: CASSLAGTGGPGELFF.

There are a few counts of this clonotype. CDR3 amino acids: CSARPREAGSYEQYF. CDR3 in DNA: TGCAGTGCTAGGCCGCGGGAGGCCGGCTCCTACGAGCAGTACTTC. The chain is built from TRBV20-1 and TRBJ2-7, with 8 bases fitting TRBD2. Germline V gene data show CDR1 as DFQATT and CDR2 as SNEGSKA (reference sequence). The CDR3 runs to 15 residues. With 3 bases clipped from V and 0 bases from J, the junction kept 7 bases outside the gene matches.

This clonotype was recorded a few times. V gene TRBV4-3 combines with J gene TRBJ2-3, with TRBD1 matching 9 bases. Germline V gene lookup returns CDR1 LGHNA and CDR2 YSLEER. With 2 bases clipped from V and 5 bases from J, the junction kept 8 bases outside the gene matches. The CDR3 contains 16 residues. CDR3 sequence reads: CASSQRTGGSLDTQYF. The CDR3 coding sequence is TGCGCCAGCAGCCAACGAACAGGGGGCTCACTAGATACGCAGTATTTT.

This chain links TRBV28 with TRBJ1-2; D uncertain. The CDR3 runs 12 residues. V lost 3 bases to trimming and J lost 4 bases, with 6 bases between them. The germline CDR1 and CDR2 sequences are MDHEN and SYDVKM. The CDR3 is CASSFGSYGYTF. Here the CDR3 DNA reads TGTGCCAGCAGTTTCGGCAGCTATGGCTACACCTTC.

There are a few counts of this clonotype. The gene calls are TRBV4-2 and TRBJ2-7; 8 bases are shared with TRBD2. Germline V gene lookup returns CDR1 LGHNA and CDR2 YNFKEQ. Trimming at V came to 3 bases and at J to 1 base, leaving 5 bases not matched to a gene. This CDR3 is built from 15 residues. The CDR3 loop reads CASSQASGSSYEQYF. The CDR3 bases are TGTGCCAGCAGCCAGGCAAGCGGGAGTTCCTACGAGCAGTACTTC.

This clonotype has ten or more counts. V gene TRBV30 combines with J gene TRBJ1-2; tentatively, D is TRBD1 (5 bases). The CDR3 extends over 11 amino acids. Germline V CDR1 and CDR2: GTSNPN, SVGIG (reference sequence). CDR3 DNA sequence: TGTGCACGACAGAGGGGTAATGGCTACACCTTC. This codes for CARQRGNGYTF.

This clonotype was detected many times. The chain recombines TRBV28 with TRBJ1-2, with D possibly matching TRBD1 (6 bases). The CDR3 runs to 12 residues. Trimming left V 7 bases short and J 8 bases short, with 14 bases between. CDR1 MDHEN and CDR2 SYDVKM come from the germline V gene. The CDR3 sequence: CASTDRQEGYTF. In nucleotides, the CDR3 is TGTGCCAGCACCGACAGGCAGGAGGGCTACACCTTC.

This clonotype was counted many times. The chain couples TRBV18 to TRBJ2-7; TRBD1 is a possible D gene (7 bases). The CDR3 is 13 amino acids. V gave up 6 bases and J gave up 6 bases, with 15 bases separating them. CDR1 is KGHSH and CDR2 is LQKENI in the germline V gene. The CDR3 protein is CASSTGRKGEQYF. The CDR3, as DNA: TGTGCCAGCTCGACAGGGAGGAAGGGCGAGCAGTACTTC.

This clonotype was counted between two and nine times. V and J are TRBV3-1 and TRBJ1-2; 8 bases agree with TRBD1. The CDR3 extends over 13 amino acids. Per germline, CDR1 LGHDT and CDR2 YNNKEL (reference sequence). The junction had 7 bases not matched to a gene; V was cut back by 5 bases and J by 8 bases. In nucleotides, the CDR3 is TGTGCCAGCAGCACCCAGGGGGCGGGAGGCTACACCTTC. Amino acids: CASSTQGAGGYTF.

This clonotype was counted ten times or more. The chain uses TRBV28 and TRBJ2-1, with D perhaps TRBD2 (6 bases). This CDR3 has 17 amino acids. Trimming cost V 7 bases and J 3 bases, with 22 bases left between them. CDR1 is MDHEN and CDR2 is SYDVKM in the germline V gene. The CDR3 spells CASTQMSGERSYNEQFF. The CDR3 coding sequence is TGTGCCAGCACCCAAATGTCGGGGGAGCGGAGCTACAATGAGCAGTTCTTC.

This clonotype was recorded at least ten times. The CDR3 region has the DNA TGCGCCAGCAGCTCCGGGACTAGCGGCACCGGGGAGCTGTTTTTT. Translation: CASSSGTSGTGELFF. The chain couples TRBV5-1 to TRBJ2-2; 11 bases map to TRBD2. Losses at the gene ends were 3 bases for V and 4 bases for J; bases not matched to a gene: 2. The CDR3 is 15 residues long. Germline V gene lookup returns CDR1 SGHRS and CDR2 YFSETQ. Using reference TRBV5-1 and TRBJ2-2 for the parts outside the CDR3, the full variable domain is KAGVTQTPRYLIKTRGQQVTLSCSPISGHRSVSWYQQTPGQGLQFLFEYFSETQRNKGNFPGRFSGRQFSNSRSEMNVSTLELGDSALYLCASSSGTSGTGELFFGEGSRLTVL.

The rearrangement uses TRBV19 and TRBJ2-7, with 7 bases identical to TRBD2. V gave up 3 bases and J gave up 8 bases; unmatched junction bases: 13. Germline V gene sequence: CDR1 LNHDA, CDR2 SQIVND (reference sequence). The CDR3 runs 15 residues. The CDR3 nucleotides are TGTGCCAGTAGTATTATCAGCGGGGCTACAAACAAGCAGTACTTC. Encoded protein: CASSIISGATNKQYF.

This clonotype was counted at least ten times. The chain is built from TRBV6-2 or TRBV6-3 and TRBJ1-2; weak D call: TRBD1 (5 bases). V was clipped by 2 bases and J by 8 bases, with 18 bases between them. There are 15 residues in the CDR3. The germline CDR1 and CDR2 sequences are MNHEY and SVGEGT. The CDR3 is CASSYRNGGREGYTF. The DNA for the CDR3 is TGTGCCAGCAGTTACCGGAACGGGGGAAGGGAAGGCTACACCTTC.

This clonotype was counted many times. Here the CDR3 reads CASSSKEATSGREYEQYF. In nucleotides, the CDR3 is TGTGCCAGCAGCTCAAAGGAGGCGACTAGCGGGAGGGAGTACGAGCAGTACTTC. V gene TRBV7-9 combines with J gene TRBJ2-7; 14 bases are a match to TRBD2. The V segment lost 4 bases and the J segment 4 bases; nucleotides outside the gene matches: 12. The length of the CDR3 is 18 residues. CDR1 and CDR2 (germline): SEHNR, FQNEAQ (reference sequence).

CDR3 nucleotide sequence: TGCGCCAGCAGCTTGGCCGCGCAGAACACAGATACGCAGTATTTT. Protein product: CASSLAAQNTDTQYF. The genes are TRBV5-1 and TRBJ2-3; D remains unclear. The CDR3 contains 15 residues. Germline V lookup: CDR1 SGHRS, CDR2 YFSETQ. The V gene lost 0 bases and the J gene lost 2 bases, with 10 bases spanning the gap. The complete variable domain, with remaining parts taken from reference TRBV5-1 and TRBJ2-3, reads KAGVTQTPRYLIKTRGQQVTLSCSPISGHRSVSWYQQTPGQGLQFLFEYFSETQRNKGNFPGRFSGRQFSNSRSEMNVSTLELGDSALYLCASSLAAQNTDTQYFGPGTRLTVL.

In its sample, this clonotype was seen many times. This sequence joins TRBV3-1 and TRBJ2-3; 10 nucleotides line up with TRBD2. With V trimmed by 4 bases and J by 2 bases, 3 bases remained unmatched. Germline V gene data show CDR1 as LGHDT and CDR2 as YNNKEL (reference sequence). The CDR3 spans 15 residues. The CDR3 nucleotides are TGTGCCAGCAGCCTGGGACTAGCGCCCACAGATACGCAGTATTTT. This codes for CASSLGLAPTDTQYF.

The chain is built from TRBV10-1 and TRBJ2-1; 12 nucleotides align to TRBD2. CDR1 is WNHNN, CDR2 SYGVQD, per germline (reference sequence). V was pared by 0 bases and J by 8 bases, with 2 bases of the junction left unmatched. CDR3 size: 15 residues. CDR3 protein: CASSESTSGGDEQFF. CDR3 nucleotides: TGCGCCAGCAGTGAGTCGACTAGCGGGGGTGATGAGCAGTTCTTC.

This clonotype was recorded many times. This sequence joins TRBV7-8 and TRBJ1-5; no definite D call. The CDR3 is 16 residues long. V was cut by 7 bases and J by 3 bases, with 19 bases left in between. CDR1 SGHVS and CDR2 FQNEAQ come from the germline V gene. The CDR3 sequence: CASTQLGTPNNQPQHF. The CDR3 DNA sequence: TGTGCCAGCACCCAACTTGGCACTCCCAACAATCAGCCCCAGCATTTT. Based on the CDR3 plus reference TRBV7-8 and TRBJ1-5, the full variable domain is GAGVSQSPRYKVAKRGQDVALRCDPISGHVSLFWYQQALGQGPEFLTYFQNEAQLDKSGLPSDRFFAERPEGSVSTLKIQRTQQEDSAVYLCASTQLGTPNNQPQHFGDGTRLSIL.

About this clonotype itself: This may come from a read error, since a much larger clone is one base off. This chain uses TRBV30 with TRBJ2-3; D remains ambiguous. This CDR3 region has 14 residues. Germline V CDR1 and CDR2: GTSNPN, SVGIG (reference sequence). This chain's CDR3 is CVWGTMGWTDTQYF. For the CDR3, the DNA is TGTGTCTGGGGTACTATGGGGTGGACAGATACGCAGTATTTT.

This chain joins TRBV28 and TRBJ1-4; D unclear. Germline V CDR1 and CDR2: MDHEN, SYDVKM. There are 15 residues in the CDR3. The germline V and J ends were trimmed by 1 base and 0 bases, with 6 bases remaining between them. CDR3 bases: TGTGCCAGCAGTTTATACCGGGCAACTAATGAAAAACTGTTTTTT. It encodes CASSLYRATNEKLFF.

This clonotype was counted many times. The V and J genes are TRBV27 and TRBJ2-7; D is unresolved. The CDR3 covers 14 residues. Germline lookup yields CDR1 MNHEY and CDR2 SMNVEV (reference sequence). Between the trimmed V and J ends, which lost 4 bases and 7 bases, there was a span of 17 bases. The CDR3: CASSSGPPAEEQYF. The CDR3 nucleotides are TGTGCCAGCAGTTCCGGGCCCCCTGCGGAGGAGCAGTACTTC.

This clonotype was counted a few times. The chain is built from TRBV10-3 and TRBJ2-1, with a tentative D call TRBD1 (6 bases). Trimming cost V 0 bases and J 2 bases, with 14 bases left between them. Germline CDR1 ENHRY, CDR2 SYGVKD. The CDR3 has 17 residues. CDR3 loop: CAISESSGTGTYNEQFF. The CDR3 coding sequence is TGTGCCATCAGTGAGTCAAGTGGAACAGGGACCTACAATGAGCAGTTCTTC.

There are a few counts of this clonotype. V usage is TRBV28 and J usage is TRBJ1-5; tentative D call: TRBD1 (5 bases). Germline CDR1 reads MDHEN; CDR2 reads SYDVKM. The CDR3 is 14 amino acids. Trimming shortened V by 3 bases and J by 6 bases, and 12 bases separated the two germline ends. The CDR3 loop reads CASSFGGLGQPQHF. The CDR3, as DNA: TGTGCCAGCAGTTTCGGGGGGTTGGGTCAGCCCCAGCATTTT.

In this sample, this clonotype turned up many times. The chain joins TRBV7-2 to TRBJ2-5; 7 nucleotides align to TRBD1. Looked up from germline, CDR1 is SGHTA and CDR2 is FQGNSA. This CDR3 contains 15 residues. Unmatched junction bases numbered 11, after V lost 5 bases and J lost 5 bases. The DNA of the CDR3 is TGTGCCAGCAGCCTTCAACAGGGGTGGGGTGAGACCCAGTACTTC. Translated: CASSLQQGWGETQYF.

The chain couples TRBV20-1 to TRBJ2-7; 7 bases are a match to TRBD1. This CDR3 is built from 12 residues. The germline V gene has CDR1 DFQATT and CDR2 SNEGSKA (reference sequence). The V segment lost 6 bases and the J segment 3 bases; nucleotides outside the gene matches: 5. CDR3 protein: CSAHDRVYEQYF. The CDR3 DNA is TGCAGTGCCCACGACAGGGTCTACGAGCAGTACTTC.

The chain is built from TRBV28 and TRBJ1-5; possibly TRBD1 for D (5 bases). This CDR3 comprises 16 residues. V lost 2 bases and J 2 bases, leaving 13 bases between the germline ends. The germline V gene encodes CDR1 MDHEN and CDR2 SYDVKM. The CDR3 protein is CASSLLLGAGNQPQHF. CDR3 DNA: TGTGCCAGCAGTTTACTTCTCGGGGCGGGCAATCAGCCCCAGCATTTT.